The TCR beta chain described here comes from a study of T cell changes during pregnancy in multiple sclerosis. The germline CDR1 and CDR2 sequences are SNHLY and FYNNEI. This CDR3 region has 13 residues. Between the trimmed V and J ends, which lost 8 bases and 2 bases, there was a span of 13 bases. Method: immunoSEQ multiplex PCR; TCRdb's copy keeps in-frame clones and lacks some. Of about 33,000 clones in the sample, approximately 92% were seen once. The sequencing input was PBMCs (not recorded whether the cells were cultured). This sequence originates from a female donor with multiple sclerosis, enrolled in a pregnancy study. The chain links TRBV2 to TRBJ2-7; D possibly corresponds to TRBD2 (5 bases). The DNA of the CDR3 is TGTGCCAGCTCCGGGGAGATTACCTACGAGCAGTACTTC. Translated: CASSGEITYEQYF.